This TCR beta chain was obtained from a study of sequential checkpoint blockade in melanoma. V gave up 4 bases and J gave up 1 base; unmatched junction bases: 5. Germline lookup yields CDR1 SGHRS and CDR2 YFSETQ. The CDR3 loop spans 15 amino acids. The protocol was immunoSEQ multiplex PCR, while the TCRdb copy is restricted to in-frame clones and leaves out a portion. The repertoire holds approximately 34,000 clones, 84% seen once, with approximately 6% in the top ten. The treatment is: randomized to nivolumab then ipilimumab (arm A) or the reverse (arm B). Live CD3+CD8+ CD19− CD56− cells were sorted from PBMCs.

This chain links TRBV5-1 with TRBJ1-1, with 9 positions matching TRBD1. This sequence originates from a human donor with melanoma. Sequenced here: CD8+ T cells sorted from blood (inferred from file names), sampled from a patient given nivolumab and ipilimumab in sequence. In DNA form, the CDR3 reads TGCGCCAGCAGCCCGACGGACAGGGGGAACACTGAAGCTTTCTTT. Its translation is CASSPTDRGNTEAFF.